Listed here are 3 T cell receptor beta chains from one sample, sequenced in a study of blood T cell repertoires in COVID-19. Profiled with immunoSEQ multiplex PCR; TCRdb holds only in-frame clones, not every one. The repertoire holds approximately 360,000 clones, with about 90% as singletons. The sample consisted of peripheral blood. The receptors derive from a man between 18 and 29 years old with active or convalescent COVID-19.

The sample holds a few counts of this clone. This chain joins TRBV6-2 or TRBV6-3 and TRBJ2-2; a weak D match, TRBD1 (5 bases). Trimming cost V 4 bases and J 0 bases, with 12 bases left between them. The CDR3 contains 16 residues. Per the germline V gene, CDR1 is MNHEY and CDR2 is SVGEGT. The CDR3 spells CASSSRTRTNTGELFF. The CDR3 nucleotides read TGTGCCAGCAGTTCTCGGACACGAACGAACACCGGGGAGCTGTTTTTT.

This clone was recorded a few times. The chain uses TRBV6-5 and TRBJ1-6, with 8 bases identical to TRBD1. Trimming cost V 5 bases and J 7 bases; bases outside gene matches: 7. This CDR3 has 15 amino acids. CDR1 is MNHEY, CDR2 SVGAGI, per germline. For the CDR3, the DNA is TGTGCCAGCAGTCCCAGGGACAGGCGAAATTCACCCCTCCACTTT. Its translation: CASSPRDRRNSPLHF.

The table lists this clone with a count of one. V usage is TRBV9 and J usage is TRBJ1-2, with a possible D match to TRBD1 (5 bases). V lost 0 bases to trimming and J lost 5 bases, with 14 bases between them. The CDR3 spans 15 residues. Germline CDR1 SGDLS, CDR2 YYNGEE. CDR3 loop: CASSVDLGQGYGYTF. The CDR3 DNA is TGTGCCAGCAGCGTAGATCTAGGGCAGGGATATGGCTACACCTTC.